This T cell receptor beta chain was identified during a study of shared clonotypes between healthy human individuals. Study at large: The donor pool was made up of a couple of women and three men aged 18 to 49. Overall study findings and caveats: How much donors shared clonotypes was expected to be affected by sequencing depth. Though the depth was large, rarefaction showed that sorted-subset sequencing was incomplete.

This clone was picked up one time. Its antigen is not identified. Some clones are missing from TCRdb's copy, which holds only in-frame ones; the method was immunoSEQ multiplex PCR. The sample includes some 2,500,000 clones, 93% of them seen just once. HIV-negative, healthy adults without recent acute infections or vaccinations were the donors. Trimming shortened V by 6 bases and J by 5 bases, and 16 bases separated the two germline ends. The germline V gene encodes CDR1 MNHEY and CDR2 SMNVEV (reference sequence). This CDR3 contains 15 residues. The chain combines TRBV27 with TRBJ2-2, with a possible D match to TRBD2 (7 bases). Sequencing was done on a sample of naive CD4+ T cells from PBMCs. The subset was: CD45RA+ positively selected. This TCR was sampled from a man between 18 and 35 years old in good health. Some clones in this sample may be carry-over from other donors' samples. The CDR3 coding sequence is TGTGCCAGCAGCCCTGAGAGGGGGGGAACCGGGGAGCTGTTTTTT. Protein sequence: CASSPERGGTGELFF.